This entry lists 3 T cell receptor beta chains sequenced from one sample in a study of T cell clonality in common variable immunodeficiency. This table comes from immunoSEQ multiplex PCR, and its TCRdb copy is limited to in-frame clones, with some not included. Listed here are tens of thousands of clones without any singletons, the top ten holding approximately 3.6%. The sample comprised peripheral blood mononuclear cells. These receptors all come from a person aged 18 to 70 in good health.

Notes on this clone: Sequencing ends 3 residues short of the CDR3 end; the germline J gene provides the rest. The gene calls are TRBV20-1 and TRBJ2-1, with TRBD2 matching 11 bases. The CDR3 is made up of 15 amino acids. Germline CDR1 and CDR2: DFQATT and SNEGSKA (reference sequence). Trimming cost V 2 bases and J 7 bases; bases outside gene matches: 7. CDR3 sequence: CSARLAGGRRNEQFF. The CDR3 bases that were read are TGCAGTGCTAGACTAGCGGGAGGACGAAGGAATGAG.

This clone was seen a few times. The observed sequence ends 3 residues before the CDR3 terminus, with the missing tail filled in from the germline J gene. The chain uses TRBV7-6 and TRBJ1-1; a weak D match, TRBD1 (6 bases). V was clipped by 1 base and J by 4 bases, with 7 bases between them. Germline CDR1 is SGHVS and CDR2 is FNYEAQ. The CDR3 loop spans 13 amino acids. CDR3 bases read: TGTGCCAGCAGCTTAGAAGGGGGCACTGAA. The encoded protein is CASSLEGGTE. The CDR3 as a whole reads CASSLEGGTEAFF.

In its sample, this clone was seen many times. Coverage ceases 3 residues before the CDR3 finishes, and the germline J gene fills in the end. V and J are TRBV20-1 and TRBJ2-2, with D unclear. This CDR3 contains 13 residues. CDR1 is DFQATT and CDR2 is SNEGSKA in the germline V gene (reference sequence). Partial CDR3 DNA: TGCAGTGCTAGGGGTGCAACTAATGAAAAG. It codes for CSARGATNEK. The whole CDR3 protein reads CSARGATNEKLFF.